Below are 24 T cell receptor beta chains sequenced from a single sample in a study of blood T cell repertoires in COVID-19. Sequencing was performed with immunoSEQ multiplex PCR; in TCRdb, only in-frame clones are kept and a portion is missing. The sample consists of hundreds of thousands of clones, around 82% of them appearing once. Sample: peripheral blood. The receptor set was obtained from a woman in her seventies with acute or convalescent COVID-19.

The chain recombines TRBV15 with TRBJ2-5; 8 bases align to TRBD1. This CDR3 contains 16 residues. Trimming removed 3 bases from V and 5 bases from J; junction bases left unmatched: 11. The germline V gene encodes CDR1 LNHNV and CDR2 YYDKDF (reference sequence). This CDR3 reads CATSRAPGRGLETQYF. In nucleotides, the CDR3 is TGTGCCACCAGCAGGGCCCCCGGCAGGGGGCTGGAGACCCAGTACTTC.

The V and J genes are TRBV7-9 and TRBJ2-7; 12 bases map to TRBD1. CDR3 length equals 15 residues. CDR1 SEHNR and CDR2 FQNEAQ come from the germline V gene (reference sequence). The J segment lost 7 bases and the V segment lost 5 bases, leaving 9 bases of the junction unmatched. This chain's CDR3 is CASSPVGTGGEEQYF. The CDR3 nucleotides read TGTGCCAGCAGCCCCGTCGGGACAGGGGGCGAGGAGCAGTACTTC.

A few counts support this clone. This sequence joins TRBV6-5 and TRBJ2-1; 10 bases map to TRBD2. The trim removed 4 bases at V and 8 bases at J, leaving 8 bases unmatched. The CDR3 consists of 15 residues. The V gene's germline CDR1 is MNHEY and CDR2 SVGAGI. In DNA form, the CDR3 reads TGTGCCAGCAGTTTTAGACTAGCGGGTCGTCATGAGCAGTTCTTC. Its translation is CASSFRLAGRHEQFF.

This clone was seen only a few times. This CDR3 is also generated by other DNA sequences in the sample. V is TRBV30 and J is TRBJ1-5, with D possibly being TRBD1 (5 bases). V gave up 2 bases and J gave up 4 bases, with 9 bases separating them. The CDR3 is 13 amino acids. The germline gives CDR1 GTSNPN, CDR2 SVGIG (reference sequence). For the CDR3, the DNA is TGTGCCTGGAGTCCCCAGGGAAATCAGCCCCAGCATTTT. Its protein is CAWSPQGNQPQHF.

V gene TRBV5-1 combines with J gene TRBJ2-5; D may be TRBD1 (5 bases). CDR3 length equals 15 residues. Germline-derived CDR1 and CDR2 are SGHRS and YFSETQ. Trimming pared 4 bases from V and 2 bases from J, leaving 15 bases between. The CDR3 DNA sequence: TGCGCCAGCAGCCCCAGGGAAATGGCTCAAGAGACCCAGTACTTC. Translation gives CASSPREMAQETQYF.

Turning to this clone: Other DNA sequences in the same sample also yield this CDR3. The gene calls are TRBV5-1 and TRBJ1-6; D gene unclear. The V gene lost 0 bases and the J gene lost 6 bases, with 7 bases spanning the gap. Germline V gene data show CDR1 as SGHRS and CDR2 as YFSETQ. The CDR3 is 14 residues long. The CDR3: CASSLGPGNSPLHF. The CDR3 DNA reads TGCGCCAGCAGCTTGGGACCGGGTAATTCACCCCTCCACTTT.

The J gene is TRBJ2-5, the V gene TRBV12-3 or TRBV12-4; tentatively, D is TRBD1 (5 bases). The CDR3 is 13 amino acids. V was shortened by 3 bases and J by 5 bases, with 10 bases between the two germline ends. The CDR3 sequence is CASSFGRDETQYF. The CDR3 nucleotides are TGTGCCAGCAGTTTTGGCAGGGATGAGACCCAGTACTTC.

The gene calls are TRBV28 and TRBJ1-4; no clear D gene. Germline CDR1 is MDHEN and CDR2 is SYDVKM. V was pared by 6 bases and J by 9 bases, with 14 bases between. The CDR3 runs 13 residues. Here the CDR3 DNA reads TGTGCCAGCAGCTCCCCCGGACTTCAAAAACTGTTTTTT. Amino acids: CASSSPGLQKLFF.

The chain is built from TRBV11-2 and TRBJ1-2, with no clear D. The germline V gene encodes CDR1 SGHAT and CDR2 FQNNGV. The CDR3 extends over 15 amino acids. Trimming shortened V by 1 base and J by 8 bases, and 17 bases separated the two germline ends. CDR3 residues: CASSLVRGPPGGYTF. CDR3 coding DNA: TGTGCCAGCAGCTTAGTACGTGGACCTCCGGGAGGCTACACCTTC.

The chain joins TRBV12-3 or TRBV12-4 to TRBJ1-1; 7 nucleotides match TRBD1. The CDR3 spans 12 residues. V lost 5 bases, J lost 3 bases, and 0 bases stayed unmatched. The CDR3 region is CASSDRDTEAFF. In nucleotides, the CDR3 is TGTGCCAGCAGTGACAGGGACACTGAAGCTTTCTTT.

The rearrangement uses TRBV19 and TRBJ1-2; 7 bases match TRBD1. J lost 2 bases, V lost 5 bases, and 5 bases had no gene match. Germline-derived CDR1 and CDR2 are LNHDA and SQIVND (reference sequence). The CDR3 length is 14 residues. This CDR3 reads CASSRDSPNYGYTF. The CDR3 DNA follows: TGTGCCAGTAGTCGGGACAGCCCGAACTATGGCTACACCTTC.

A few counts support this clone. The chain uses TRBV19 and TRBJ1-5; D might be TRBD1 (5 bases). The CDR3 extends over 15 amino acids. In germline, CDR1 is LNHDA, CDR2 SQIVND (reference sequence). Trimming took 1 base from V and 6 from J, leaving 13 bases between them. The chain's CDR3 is CASSIVGASFQPQHF. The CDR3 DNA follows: TGTGCCAGTAGTATAGTAGGGGCATCTTTTCAGCCCCAGCATTTT.

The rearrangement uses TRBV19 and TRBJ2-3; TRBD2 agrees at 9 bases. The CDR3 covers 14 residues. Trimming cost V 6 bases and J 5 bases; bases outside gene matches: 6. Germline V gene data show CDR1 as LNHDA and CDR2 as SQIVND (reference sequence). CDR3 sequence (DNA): TGTGCCAGTAGACTAGCGGGCGGGGGAGATACGCAGTATTTT. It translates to CASRLAGGGDTQYF.

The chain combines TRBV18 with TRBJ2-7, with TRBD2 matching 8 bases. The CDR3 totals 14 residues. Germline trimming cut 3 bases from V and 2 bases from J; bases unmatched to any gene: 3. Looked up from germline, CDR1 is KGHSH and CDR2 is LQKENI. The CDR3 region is CASSPAGGPYEQYF. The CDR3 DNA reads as TGTGCCAGCTCACCGGCGGGGGGACCCTACGAGCAGTACTTC.

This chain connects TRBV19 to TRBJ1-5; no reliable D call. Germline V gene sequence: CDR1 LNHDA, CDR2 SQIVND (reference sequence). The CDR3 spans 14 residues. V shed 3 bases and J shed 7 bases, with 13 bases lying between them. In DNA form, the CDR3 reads TGTGCCAGTAGTATGCTCAGTGGAGGGCAGCCCCAGCATTTT. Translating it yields CASSMLSGGQPQHF.

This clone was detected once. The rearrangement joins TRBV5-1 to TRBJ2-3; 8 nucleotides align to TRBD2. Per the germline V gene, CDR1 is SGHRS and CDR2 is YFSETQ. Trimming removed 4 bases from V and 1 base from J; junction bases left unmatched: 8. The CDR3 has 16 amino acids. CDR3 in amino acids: CASSPGGSGGTDTQYF. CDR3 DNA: TGCGCCAGCAGCCCCGGGGGTAGCGGGGGCACAGATACGCAGTATTTT. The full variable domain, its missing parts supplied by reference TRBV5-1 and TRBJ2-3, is KAGVTQTPRYLIKTRGQQVTLSCSPISGHRSVSWYQQTPGQGLQFLFEYFSETQRNKGNFPGRFSGRQFSNSRSEMNVSTLELGDSALYLCASSPGGSGGTDTQYFGPGTRLTVL.

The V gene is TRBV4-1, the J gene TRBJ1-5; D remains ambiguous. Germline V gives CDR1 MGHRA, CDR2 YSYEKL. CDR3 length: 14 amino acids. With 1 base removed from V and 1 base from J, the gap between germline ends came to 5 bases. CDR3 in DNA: TGCGCCAGCAGCCAAGCCGCGAGCAATCAGCCCCAGCATTTT. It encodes CASSQAASNQPQHF.

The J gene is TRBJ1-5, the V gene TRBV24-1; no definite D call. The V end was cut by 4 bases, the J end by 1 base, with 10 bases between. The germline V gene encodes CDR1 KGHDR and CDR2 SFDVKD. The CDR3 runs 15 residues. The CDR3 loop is CATSEAAGSNQPQHF. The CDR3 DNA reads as TGTGCCACCAGTGAGGCCGCCGGGAGCAATCAGCCCCAGCATTTT.

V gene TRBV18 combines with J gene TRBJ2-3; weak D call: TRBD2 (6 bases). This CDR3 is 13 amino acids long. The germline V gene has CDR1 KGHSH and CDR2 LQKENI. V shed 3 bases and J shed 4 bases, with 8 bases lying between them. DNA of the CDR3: TGTGCCAGCTCACCGGGGGGTGCAGATACGCAGTATTTT. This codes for CASSPGGADTQYF.

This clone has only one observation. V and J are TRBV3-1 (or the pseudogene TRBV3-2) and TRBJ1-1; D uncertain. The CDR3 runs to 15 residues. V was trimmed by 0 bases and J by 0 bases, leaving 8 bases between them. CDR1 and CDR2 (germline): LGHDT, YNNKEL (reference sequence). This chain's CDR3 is CASSQDSIMNTEAFF. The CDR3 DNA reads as TGTGCCAGCAGCCAAGATAGTATTATGAACACTGAAGCTTTCTTT.

This CDR3 reads CAWSKEGRQPQHF. CDR3 DNA sequence: TGTGCCTGGAGTAAGGAGGGTCGGCAGCCCCAGCATTTT. The genes are TRBV30 and TRBJ1-5, with D hard to call. The CDR3 loop spans 13 amino acids. The V end was cut by 2 bases, the J end by 7 bases, with 12 bases between. Germline V gene data show CDR1 as GTSNPN and CDR2 as SVGIG (reference sequence).

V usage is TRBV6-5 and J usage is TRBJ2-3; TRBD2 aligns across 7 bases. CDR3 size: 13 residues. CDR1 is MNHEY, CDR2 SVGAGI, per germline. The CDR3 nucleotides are TGTGCAACCGAGCTAGCGGTAAGCGATACGCAGTATTTT. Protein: CATELAVSDTQYF.

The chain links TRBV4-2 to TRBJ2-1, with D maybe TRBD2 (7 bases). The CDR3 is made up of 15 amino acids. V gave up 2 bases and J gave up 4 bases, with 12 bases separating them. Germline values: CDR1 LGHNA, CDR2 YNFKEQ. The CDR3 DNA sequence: TGTGCCAGCAGCCAATTTAGGGGGGGATACAATGAGCAGTTCTTC. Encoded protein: CASSQFRGGYNEQFF.

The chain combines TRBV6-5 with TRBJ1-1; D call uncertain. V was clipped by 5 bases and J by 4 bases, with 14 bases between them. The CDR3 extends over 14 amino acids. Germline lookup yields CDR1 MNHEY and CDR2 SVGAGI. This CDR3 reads CASSLDATGTEAFF. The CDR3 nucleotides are TGTGCCAGCAGTCTAGACGCGACGGGCACTGAAGCTTTCTTT.